These T cell receptor beta chains were read from a single sample in a study of cytomegalovirus exposure and HLA in healthy donors. Here immunoSEQ multiplex PCR was the method, and the copy in TCRdb shows in-frame clones only, minus some. The sample includes just over 65,000 clones, about 97% seen only once; the top ten take 1.5% to 2%. Source material: PBMCs. Receptors originate from a young woman in good health and CMV-seropositive. Each CDR3 is given with its conserved first and last residue. The D gene is left open where the match is weak. Rows give clone size only sometimes, using once, few, many, or a class for an expanded clone.

j_call d_call clone_size v_call cdr3_nt cdr3_aa
TRBJ2-7 - - TRBV13 TGTGCCAGCAGCTCAAAAGAGGATTACTCCTACGAGCAGTACTTC CASSSKEDYSYEQYF
TRBJ2-7 TRBD1 once TRBV4-1 TGCGCCAGCAGCCAAGTCGACAGGGGGCCCCACGAGCAGTACTTC CASSQVDRGPHEQYF
TRBJ1-6 - - TRBV27 TGTGCCAGCAGTTTATCATGGGGTTCGAGGGCTCGCTCACCCCTCCACTTT CASSLSWGSRARSPLHF
TRBJ2-7 TRBD1 - TRBV18 TGTGCCAGCTCACCACCAGACAGGGTTTCCTACGAGCAGTACTTC CASSPPDRVSYEQYF
TRBJ2-7 TRBD1 - TRBV9 TGTGCCAGCAGCGTAGGACAGGGGGCCTACGAGCAGTACTTC CASSVGQGAYEQYF
TRBJ2-1 TRBD2 - TRBV11-2 TGTGCCAGCAGCCCCGGTAGCGGGAGGCACATCGTAGATGAGCAGTTCTTC CASSPGSGRHIVDEQFF
TRBJ2-7 TRBD1 - TRBV28 TGTGCCAGCAGTCCGACAGGGGCCTACGAGCAGTACTTC CASSPTGAYEQYF
TRBJ2-7 - - TRBV28 TGTGCCAGCAGTTTCCCAGGGATACCCCACGAGCAGTACTTC CASSFPGIPHEQYF
TRBJ2-7 - - TRBV5-1 TGCGCCAGCAGCTTGGGCGGAACCTCGGCCTACGAGCAGTACTTC CASSLGGTSAYEQYF
TRBJ2-3 TRBD2 - TRBV6-1 TGTGCCAGCAGTGTACTAGCGGGGAGCACAGATACGCAGTATTTT CASSVLAGSTDTQYF
TRBJ2-3 TRBD2 - TRBV9 TGTGCCAGCAGCGAGGGGACTAGCGGGATGAGGCGAGATACGCAGTATTTT CASSEGTSGMRRDTQYF
TRBJ1-3 TRBD1 - TRBV4-1 TGCGCCAGCAGCCAGGTACCGGGACAGGGGGTGAAGTTGGCTGGAAACACCATATATTTT CASSQVPGQGVKLAGNTIYF
TRBJ1-2 - - TRBV5-4 TGTGCCAGCAGCTTGGACCGGGGTAAATATGGCTACACCTTC CASSLDRGKYGYTF
TRBJ2-7 TRBD1 once TRBV27 TGTGCCAGCAGTCCGGGACAGGTAGGCTACGAGCAGTACTTC CASSPGQVGYEQYF
TRBJ2-7 TRBD2 once TRBV11-2 TGTGCCAGCAGCTTAGTTTTAGCGGGGGACTACGAGCAGTACTTC CASSLVLAGDYEQYF
TRBJ2-4 TRBD2 - TRBV25-1 TGTGCCAGCAGTGTAGCGGGGAAAAACATTCAGTACTTC CASSVAGKNIQYF
TRBJ2-6 - - TRBV27 TGTGCCAGCAGACCTACTAGGACTGGGGCCAACGTCCTGACTTTC CASRPTRTGANVLTF
TRBJ2-1 TRBD2 - TRBV28 TGTGCCAGCAGTTTCCCACGAGCGGGAGGGCGGGATGAGCAGTTCTTC CASSFPRAGGRDEQFF
TRBJ1-5 - - TRBV6-5 TGTGCCAGCAGCCCTAGGTCATTTCAGCCCCAGCATTTT CASSPRSFQPQHF
TRBJ2-3 TRBD2 - TRBV30 TGTGCCTGGAGTATGTTAGCGGGAGGGCCAAAGGCAGATACGCAGTATTTT CAWSMLAGGPKADTQYF